Detailed here is one TCR beta chain. This CDR3 has 16 residues. The data belong to a study of blood T cell repertoires in COVID-19. Under the authors' procedure: Estimation of nucleated cell counts was performed using reference gene primer amplification. Profiling relied on immunoSEQ multiplex PCR, and the TCRdb table lists in-frame clones only, not all of them. D and trimming were read from the DNA, whereas the V and J calls and clone size are those reported in that table. The sample has 150,000 to 200,000 clones, around 80% seen once; the top ten hold about an eighth. Sequencing input: peripheral blood. This chain links TRBV21-1 with TRBJ2-1; the listed D gene, TRBD1, was not tested against the DNA. TRBV21-1 is a recognized pseudogene. The clonotype was recovered from a woman of 80 years or more with COVID-19, enrolled during active disease. The CDR3 bases are TGTGCCAGCAGCAAGGTCCGGGACAGGGGAGACAATGAGCAGTTCTTC. Its translation: CASSKVRDRGDNEQFF.